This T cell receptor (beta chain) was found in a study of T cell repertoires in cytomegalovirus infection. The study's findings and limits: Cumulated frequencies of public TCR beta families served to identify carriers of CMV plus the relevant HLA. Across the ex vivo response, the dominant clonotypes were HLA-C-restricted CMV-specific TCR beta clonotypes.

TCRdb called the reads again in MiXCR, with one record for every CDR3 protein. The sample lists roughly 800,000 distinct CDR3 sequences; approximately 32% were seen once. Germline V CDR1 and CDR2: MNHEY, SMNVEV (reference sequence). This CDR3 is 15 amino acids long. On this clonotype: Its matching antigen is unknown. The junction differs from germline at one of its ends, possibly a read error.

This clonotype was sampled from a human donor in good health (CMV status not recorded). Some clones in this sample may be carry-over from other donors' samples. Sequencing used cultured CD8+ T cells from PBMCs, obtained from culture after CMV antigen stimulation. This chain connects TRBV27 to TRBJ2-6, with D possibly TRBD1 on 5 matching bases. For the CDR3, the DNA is TGTGCCAGCAGTTTAGTTTACTCTGGGGCCAACGTCCAGACTTTC. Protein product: CASSLVYSGANVQTF. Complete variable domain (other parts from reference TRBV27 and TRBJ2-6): EAQVTQNPRYLITVTGKKLTVTCSQNMNHEYMSWYRQDPGLGLRQIYYSMNVEVTDKGDVPEGYKVSRKEKRNFPLILESPSPNQTSLYFCASSLVYSGANVQTFGAGSRLTVL.